The present T cell receptor beta chain was sequenced within a study of PD-1 blockade in classical Hodgkin lymphoma. Notes on the study in general: Complete responders matched newly diagnosed patients in baseline diversity. Newly diagnosed patients were reported to start with lower TCR diversity than healthy donors. By C4D1, CD4+ diversity increased significantly, especially in complete responders. Patients excluded were those beginning nivolumab under 1 year after ASCT.

Brentuximab vedotin exposure varied among the patients, all of whom had relapsed after autologous stem cell transplantation. The repertoire was sequenced with immunoSEQ multiplex PCR; TCRdb's copy has only in-frame clones and lacks some. The sample shows 90,000 to 100,000 clones, roughly 89% of them seen only once. On this clone itself: The antigen is undetermined.

Sequencing was performed on peripheral blood mononuclear cells (PBMCs), taken at baseline. This TCR was sampled from a human donor with classical Hodgkin lymphoma.

This CDR3 reads CASSQDVGGDFYGYTF. The CDR3 DNA sequence: TGCGCCAGCAGCCAAGATGTAGGGGGCGATTTCTATGGCTACACCTTC. The V and J genes are TRBV4-1 and TRBJ1-2, with 7 bases identical to TRBD1. Germline-derived CDR1 and CDR2 are MGHRA and YSYEKL. The V gene end was trimmed by 0 bases and the J gene end by 4 bases; junction bases not matched to a gene: 8. The length of the CDR3 is 16 residues.